The T cell receptor (beta chain) described here comes from a study of cytomegalovirus exposure and HLA in healthy donors. Findings of the study overall: In terms of immune exposure information, only CMV serostatus was available.

Use of 60 Vbeta and 13 Jbeta primers characterized the PCR. The repertoire was sequenced with immunoSEQ multiplex PCR; TCRdb's copy has only in-frame clones and lacks some. The sample shows around 200,000 clones, 75% to 90% of them seen only once. This clone was found a few times. Its antigen remains unknown. The receptor was isolated from a woman under 40 in good health and CMV-seronegative. The specimen was PBMCs.

CDR3: CASSLGGPYSYEQYF. The CDR3 DNA follows: TGTGCCAGCAGCTTAGGGGGCCCCTACTCCTACGAGCAGTACTTC. This sequence joins TRBV7-2 and TRBJ2-7; possible D gene TRBD1, 5 bases. Trimming cost V 1 base and J 0 bases, with 10 bases left between them. CDR1 is SGHTA and CDR2 is FQGNSA in the germline V gene. The CDR3 is made up of 15 amino acids.